Listed below are T cell receptor beta chains from one sample, sequenced in a study of Graves' ophthalmopathy and Graves' hyperthyroidism. TCRdb called the multiplex PCR reads again in MiXCR, with one record for every CDR3 protein. This sample yields under 400,000 distinct CDR3 sequences, of which roughly 17% are seen a single time; 12% belongs to the top ten. Sequencing input: peripheral blood. The receptors were gathered from an adult man with Graves' ophthalmopathy. CDR3s include the opening cysteine and the closing phenylalanine or tryptophan. The D gene is left open where the match is weak. The size entry is marked missing in some rows and otherwise reads once, few, many or a size class.

CDR3 protein	CDR3 DNA	clone size	CDR3 length	V gene	J gene	D gene
CASSLTRNIQYF	TGTGCCAGCAGTTTAACGAGAAACATTCAGTACTTC	-	12	TRBV28	TRBJ2-4	-
CASTPGRTTGELFF	TGCGCCAGCACCCCGGGACGGACAACCGGGGAGCTGTTTTTT	many	14	TRBV5-1	TRBJ2-2	-
CSAKYDNNDNQPQHF	TGCAGTGCCAAATACGACAATAACGACAATCAGCCCCAGCATTTT	many	15	TRBV20-1	TRBJ1-5	-
CASSVARAKTGELFF	TGTGCCAGCAGTGTGGCCAGGGCCAAGACCGGGGAGCTGTTTTTT	once	15	TRBV24-1	TRBJ2-2	-
CASSPPGTGFNSPLHF	TGTGCCAGCAGCCCCCCGGGGACAGGGTTTAATTCACCCCTCCACTTT	many	16	TRBV7-8	TRBJ1-6	TRBD1
CASSSPGLAPGTGELFF	TGTGCCAGCAGTTCCCCCGGACTAGCCCCCGGCACCGGGGAGCTGTTTTTT	many	17	TRBV27	TRBJ2-2	TRBD2
CASSLRGSPLHF	TGTGCCAGCAGTTTAAGGGGTTCACCCCTCCACTTT	-	12	TRBV6-1	TRBJ1-6	-
CASRGLRITGELFF	TGTGCCAGCAGGGGACTTCGGATCACCGGGGAGCTGTTTTTT	-	14	TRBV6-1	TRBJ2-2	-
CASSYTPAGGPLSTDTQYF	TGTGCCAGCAGTTACACCCCCGCGGGAGGGCCCCTTTCGACAGATACGCAGTATTTT	many	19	TRBV6-2/TRBV6-3	TRBJ2-3	TRBD2
CASSYSSRQGGYTF	TGTGCCAGCAGTTACTCCTCCCGACAGGGCGGCTACACCTTC	many	14	TRBV6-2/TRBV6-3	TRBJ1-2	TRBD1